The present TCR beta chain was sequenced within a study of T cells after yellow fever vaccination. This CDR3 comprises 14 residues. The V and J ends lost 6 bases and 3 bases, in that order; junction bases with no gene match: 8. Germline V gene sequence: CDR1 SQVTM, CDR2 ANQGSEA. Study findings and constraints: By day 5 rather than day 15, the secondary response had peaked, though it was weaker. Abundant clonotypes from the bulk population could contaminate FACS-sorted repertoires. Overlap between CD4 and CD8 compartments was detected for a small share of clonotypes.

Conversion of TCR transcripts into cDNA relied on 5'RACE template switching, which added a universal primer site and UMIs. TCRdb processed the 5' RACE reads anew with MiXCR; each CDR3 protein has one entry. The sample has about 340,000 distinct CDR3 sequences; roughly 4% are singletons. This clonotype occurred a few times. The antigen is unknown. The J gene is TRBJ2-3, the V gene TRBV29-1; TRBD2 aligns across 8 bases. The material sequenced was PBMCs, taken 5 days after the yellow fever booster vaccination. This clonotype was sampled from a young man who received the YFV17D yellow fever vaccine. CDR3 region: CSVPRGGITDTQYF. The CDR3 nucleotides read TGCAGCGTCCCACGGGGGGGAATAACAGATACGCAGTATTTT.